The 3 T cell receptor beta chains below come from one sample, sequenced in a study of OX40 agonist ivuxolimab in advanced cancers. Measured with immunoSEQ multiplex PCR; TCRdb has only the in-frame clones, and not every one. There are over 75,000 clones in the sample; approximately 87% occur only once, and approximately 4% lies in the top ten. Here the sequenced sample was CD4+ or CD8+ T cells sorted from blood, taken in a trial of the OX40 agonist ivuxolimab. Receptor source: an adult with an advanced solid tumor such as melanoma, head and neck, liver or kidney cancer.

The chain recombines TRBV28 with TRBJ2-6; TRBD1 agrees at 9 bases. J was trimmed by 11 bases and V by 5 bases; bases with no gene match: 4. This CDR3 is built from 13 residues. The germline CDR1 and CDR2 sequences are MDHEN and SYDVKM. CDR3 protein: CASSQDRGDVLTF. As DNA, the CDR3 is TGTGCCAGCAGTCAGGACAGGGGTGACGTCCTGACTTTC.

This clone was seen once. This sequence joins TRBV9 and TRBJ1-4; D remains ambiguous. CDR1 and CDR2 from the germline V gene are SGDLS and YYNGEE. The CDR3 is 15 amino acids. V lost 3 bases and J lost 5, with 14 bases in between. Here the CDR3 reads CASSGRPLSNEKLFF. CDR3 DNA: TGTGCCAGCAGCGGGAGACCGTTATCGAATGAAAAACTGTTTTTT.

The V call is TRBV2, the J call TRBJ1-5; D is undetermined. Trimming removed 6 bases from V and 6 bases from J, with 18 bases in between. CDR3 length: 15 amino acids. Germline CDR1 reads SNHLY; CDR2 reads FYNNEI. The CDR3 DNA sequence: TGTGCCAGCAGGGGTGGACCGATCGGCGGTCAGCCCCAGCATTTT. It yields the protein CASRGGPIGGQPQHF.